A single sample gave rise to the 24 T cell receptor beta chains below, sequenced in a study of T cell responses to AZD1222 COVID-19 vaccine. The table came from immunoSEQ multiplex PCR; TCRdb's copy has only in-frame clones and leaves some out. The sample carries 110,000 to 150,000 clones, more than 70% recorded once. The sequenced sample was peripheral blood, obtained on day 0 of AZD1222 vaccination. The source of these receptors is an adult in good health.

The chain combines TRBV2 with TRBJ2-1; possibly TRBD1 or TRBD2 for D (5 bases each). The CDR3 runs 13 residues. Trimming removed 6 bases from V and 8 bases from J, with 14 bases in between. The germline V gene has CDR1 SNHLY and CDR2 FYNNEI. CDR3 loop: CASRGPPLDEQFF. The CDR3 region has the DNA TGTGCCAGCAGGGGACCCCCCTTAGATGAGCAGTTCTTC.

V usage is TRBV5-4 and J usage is TRBJ2-7; D gene uncertain. V was shortened by 2 bases and J by 2 bases, with 5 bases between the two germline ends. The CDR3 consists of 12 residues. CDR1 SGHNT and CDR2 YYREEE come from the germline V gene (reference sequence). The CDR3 region has the DNA TGTGCCAGCAGCTTTAAGCCCTACGAGCAGTACTTC. Amino acids: CASSFKPYEQYF.

The J gene is TRBJ2-6, the V gene TRBV12-5; no clear D gene. The germline V gene has CDR1 LGHNT and CDR2 FRNRAP. The CDR3 extends over 14 amino acids. Trimming shortened V by 3 bases and J by 4 bases, and 7 bases separated the two germline ends. The CDR3 coding sequence is TGTGCTAGTGGTTTTGGTGACGGGGCCAACGTCCTGACTTTC. Translation gives CASGFGDGANVLTF.

Here the CDR3 DNA reads TGCGCCAGCAGCCAAGACGGGGCGTCGGAGCAGTTCTTC. Protein sequence: CASSQDGASEQFF. V is TRBV4-3 and J is TRBJ2-1; D might be TRBD1 or TRBD2, each matching 5 bases. This CDR3 region has 13 residues. V was trimmed by 0 bases and J by 10 bases, leaving 10 bases between them. The germline gives CDR1 LGHNA, CDR2 YSLEER.

The gene calls are TRBV7-8 and TRBJ2-7, with D possibly being TRBD1 (8 bases). CDR1 is SGHVS, CDR2 FQNEAQ, per germline. V shed 6 bases and J shed 2 bases, with 17 bases lying between them. CDR3 size: 15 residues. The CDR3 sequence: CASRPWTGRAYEQYF. CDR3 sequence (DNA): TGTGCCAGCAGACCCTGGACAGGGAGGGCCTACGAGCAGTACTTC.

The chain has TRBV6-2 or TRBV6-3 and TRBJ2-1; D gene unclear. The germline CDR1 and CDR2 sequences are MNHEY and SVGEGT. V was cut by 2 bases and J by 3 bases, with 11 bases left in between. The CDR3 sequence is 15 residues long. The CDR3 nucleotides are TGTGCCAGCAGTTACGCAGGATTGGGCTACAATGAGCAGTTCTTC. This translates into CASSYAGLGYNEQFF.

This clone was recorded a few times. The chain uses TRBV5-6 and TRBJ1-4; possible D gene TRBD1, 5 bases. This CDR3 comprises 16 residues. Trimming removed 6 bases at V and 0 bases at J, with 15 bases between. Germline V lookup: CDR1 SGHDT, CDR2 YYEEEE. The CDR3 bases are TGTGCCAGCACCCAGGGACCAGGAGCAACTAATGAAAAACTGTTTTTT. It encodes CASTQGPGATNEKLFF. The whole variable domain, filled in from reference TRBV5-6 and TRBJ1-4, reads DAGVTQSPTHLIKTRGQQVTLRCSPKSGHDTVSWYQQALGQGPQFIFQYYEEEERQRGNFPDRFSGHQFPNYSSELNVNALLLGDSALYLCASTQGPGATNEKLFFGSGTQLSVL.

The chain joins TRBV5-1 to TRBJ2-3; D uncertain. V shed 3 bases and J shed 6 bases, with 8 bases lying between them. The CDR3 covers 12 residues. Germline V gene data show CDR1 as SGHRS and CDR2 as YFSETQ. The CDR3 sequence: CASSSPSDTQYF. The CDR3 bases are TGCGCCAGCAGCTCCCCGTCTGATACGCAGTATTTT.

The chain uses TRBV19 and TRBJ1-5, with no clear D. Trimming stripped 6 bases from V and 1 base from J, with 7 bases between. Germline values: CDR1 LNHDA, CDR2 SQIVND (reference sequence). CDR3 length: 13 residues. The CDR3 here is CASSSHSNQPQHF. CDR3 bases: TGTGCCAGTAGCTCCCACAGCAATCAGCCCCAGCATTTT. The complete variable domain, with remaining parts taken from reference TRBV19 and TRBJ1-5, reads DGGITQSPKYLFRKEGQNVTLSCEQNLNHDAMYWYRQDPGQGLRLIYYSQIVNDFQKGDIAEGYSVSREKKESFPLTVTSAQKNPTAFYLCASSSHSNQPQHFGDGTRLSIL.

This clone showed up just once. The V call is TRBV7-2, the J call TRBJ1-1; D gene uncertain. CDR1 and CDR2 from the germline V gene are SGHTA and FQGNSA. Trimming shortened V by 3 bases and J by 0 bases, and 11 bases separated the two germline ends. The CDR3 has 15 amino acids. This chain's CDR3 is CASSFRTVMNTEAFF. CDR3 nucleotides: TGTGCCAGCAGCTTCCGGACCGTGATGAACACTGAAGCTTTCTTT.

This clone has more than one count but fewer than ten. The rearrangement uses TRBV5-1 and TRBJ1-4; D is possibly TRBD1 (6 bases). Germline CDR1 reads SGHRS; CDR2 reads YFSETQ. The CDR3 extends over 15 amino acids. V was pared by 2 bases and J by 2 bases, with 10 bases between. The CDR3 DNA follows: TGCGCCAGCAGCTTTCTGGGGGCGACTAATGAAAAACTGTTTTTT. Residues: CASSFLGATNEKLFF.

V usage is TRBV19 and J usage is TRBJ2-2; the D is unclear. V dropped 3 bases and J dropped 5 bases, with 7 bases sitting between them. The CDR3 is 13 residues long. Germline values: CDR1 LNHDA, CDR2 SQIVND (reference sequence). The CDR3 DNA is TGTGCCAGTAGTATCACTTTGACCGGGGAGCTGTTTTTT. Its protein product is CASSITLTGELFF.

The DNA of the CDR3 is TGTGCCAGCAGTCCCACTACTAGCTCCAAAAACATTCAGTACTTC. Translated, it gives CASSPTTSSKNIQYF. The chain links TRBV27 to TRBJ2-4; D is perhaps TRBD2 (6 bases). V was cut by 5 bases and J by 2 bases, with 13 bases left in between. This CDR3 contains 15 residues. Germline-derived CDR1 and CDR2 are MNHEY and SMNVEV (reference sequence).

J is TRBJ2-5 and V is TRBV7-9; D remains ambiguous. The CDR3 spans 17 residues. The V gene lost 3 bases and the J gene lost 2 bases, with 19 bases spanning the gap. Germline CDR1 is SEHNR and CDR2 is FQNEAQ (reference sequence). The CDR3 spells CASSLSVAGSLQETQYF. In DNA form, the CDR3 reads TGTGCCAGCAGCTTGTCTGTTGCCGGCAGCCTACAAGAGACCCAGTACTTC.

This clone was seen only once. The chain recombines TRBV9 with TRBJ1-3; the match to TRBD1 covers 9 bases. Trimming at V came to 3 bases and at J to 2 bases, leaving 3 bases not matched to a gene. Germline CDR1 and CDR2: SGDLS and YYNGEE. CDR3 size: 15 residues. The CDR3, as DNA: TGTGCCAGCAGCGACCGGGACAGGGCTGGAAACACCATATATTTT. Amino acids: CASSDRDRAGNTIYF.

The chain couples TRBV6-5 to TRBJ1-3; D is ambiguous. The ends were cut back, 7 bases at V and 4 bases at J, with 14 bases in the middle. The CDR3 covers 14 residues. Germline CDR1 reads MNHEY; CDR2 reads SVGAGI. CDR3 residues: CASTRTERGNTIYF. The DNA for the CDR3 is TGTGCCAGCACACGGACCGAGAGAGGAAACACCATATATTTT.

The V and J genes are TRBV11-2 and TRBJ2-7, with D possibly being TRBD1 (5 bases). Trimming shortened V by 1 base and J by 4 bases, and 11 bases separated the two germline ends. Germline CDR1 is SGHAT and CDR2 is FQNNGV. The CDR3 sequence is 14 residues long. The CDR3 loop reads CASSLGVGHYEQYF. Here the CDR3 DNA reads TGTGCCAGCAGCTTAGGCGTGGGGCATTACGAGCAGTACTTC.

This rearrangement joins TRBV7-3 to TRBJ2-3; 9 bases agree with TRBD2. Germline-derived CDR1 and CDR2 are SGHTA and FQGTGA. The V and J ends lost 5 bases and 4 bases, in that order; junction bases with no gene match: 4. The CDR3 has 14 residues. CDR3 bases: TGTGCCAGCAGCCGTAGCGGGAGCGCAGATACGCAGTATTTT. It translates to CASSRSGSADTQYF.

The chain links TRBV9 to TRBJ1-6; 7 bases line up with TRBD1. Germline-derived CDR1 and CDR2 are SGDLS and YYNGEE. CDR3 size: 15 residues. Trimming took 3 bases from V and 7 from J; bases not matched to a gene: 7. In DNA form, the CDR3 reads TGTGCCAGCAGCGCGACAGGGAAGGAGAATTCACCCCTCCACTTT. Translated, it gives CASSATGKENSPLHF.

The CDR3 nucleotides read TGTGCCAGCAGCTTAGTAGTGACAGGGAGGGATGGGGTACAAGAGACCCAGTACTTC. Its protein product is CASSLVVTGRDGVQETQYF. The chain recombines TRBV7-8 with TRBJ2-5, with D possibly called TRBD1 or TRBD2 (7 bases each). This CDR3 is built from 19 residues. Germline CDR1 is SGHVS and CDR2 is FQNEAQ. Trimming removed 1 base from V and 2 bases from J, with 23 bases in between.

The chain is built from TRBV19 and TRBJ1-1; D uncertain. This CDR3 is built from 14 residues. Trimming cost V 1 base and J 8 bases, with 14 bases left between them. Germline V gives CDR1 LNHDA, CDR2 SQIVND (reference sequence). Here the CDR3 reads CASSIGTFLSEAFF. CDR3 in DNA: TGTGCCAGTAGTATAGGGACCTTTCTTTCGGAAGCTTTCTTT.

Relative to its sample, this clone is medium-sized. CDR3 nucleotide sequence: TGTGCCAGCTCACCACGGACAGGGGGCGGACAAGAGACCCAGTACTTC. This gives the protein CASSPRTGGGQETQYF. The J gene is TRBJ2-5, the V gene TRBV18; 11 nucleotides match TRBD1. From germline, CDR1 is KGHSH and CDR2 LQKENI. The CDR3 is 16 amino acids. J gave up 2 bases and V 1 base, and 3 bases lay outside the gene matches.

The chain recombines TRBV11-2 with TRBJ1-2, with TRBD1 matching over 9 bases. The CDR3 spans 14 residues. V was pared by 1 base and J by 4 bases, with 1 base of the junction left unmatched. Germline V lookup: CDR1 SGHAT, CDR2 FQNNGV. CDR3 nucleotide sequence: TGTGCCAGCAGCTTAGCGGGACAGGGCTATGGCTACACCTTC. Translated: CASSLAGQGYGYTF.

The chain joins TRBV2 to TRBJ1-2; D gene ambiguous. CDR3 size: 14 residues. Per the germline V gene, CDR1 is SNHLY and CDR2 is FYNNEI. With 8 bases removed from V and 5 bases from J, the gap between germline ends came to 18 bases. The CDR3 loop is CASSPDYSIYGYTF. CDR3 nucleotides: TGTGCCAGCTCGCCAGATTACAGCATTTATGGCTACACCTTC.